Presented here are 14 T cell receptor beta chains from one specimen sequenced in a study of OX40 agonist ivuxolimab in advanced cancers. Only in-frame clones appear in the TCRdb table, and some are missing; sequencing was by immunoSEQ multiplex PCR. The table records 98,000 or so clones, less than 90% of them present only once. The sample in question was CD4+ or CD8+ T cells sorted from blood, obtained in a trial of the OX40 agonist ivuxolimab. The receptors were sampled from an adult with an advanced solid tumor such as melanoma, head and neck, liver or kidney cancer.

The count of this clone is one. The rearrangement uses TRBV28 and TRBJ2-7; tentatively, D is TRBD1 (6 bases). Trimming removed 5 bases at V and 2 bases at J, with 16 bases between. This CDR3 is built from 15 residues. Germline CDR1 MDHEN, CDR2 SYDVKM. The CDR3 sequence is CASSLTTGRAYEQYF. CDR3 nucleotide sequence: TGTGCCAGCAGTCTTACGACAGGACGGGCCTACGAGCAGTACTTC.

The chain links TRBV11-2 to TRBJ2-7, with D hard to call. The CDR3 contains 14 residues. The germline V gene encodes CDR1 SGHAT and CDR2 FQNNGV. Trimming left V 1 base short and J 0 bases short, with 7 bases between. The CDR3 here is CASSLGTLSYEQYF. The CDR3 region has the DNA TGTGCCAGCAGCTTAGGGACGCTCTCCTACGAGCAGTACTTC.

The V gene is TRBV30, the J gene TRBJ2-7; the match to TRBD2 covers 7 bases. Losses at the gene ends were 2 bases for V and 3 bases for J; bases not matched to a gene: 10. The CDR3 covers 15 residues. Germline-derived CDR1 and CDR2 are GTSNPN and SVGIG (reference sequence). Written as DNA, the CDR3 is TGTGCCTGGAGTTCTCCGGGAAGCGGGAACTACGAGCAGTACGTC. It specifies CAWSSPGSGNYEQYV.

The table lists this clone with a count of one. V is TRBV5-1 and J is TRBJ2-6; TRBD1 aligns across 9 bases. Germline trimming cut 0 bases from V and 2 bases from J; bases unmatched to any gene: 6. The CDR3 is 18 amino acids. Germline V gene data show CDR1 as SGHRS and CDR2 as YFSETQ. The CDR3 spells CASSLAVQGAAGANVLTF. The CDR3 nucleotides read TGCGCCAGCAGCTTGGCGGTACAGGGGGCGGCTGGGGCCAACGTCCTGACTTTC.

The chain joins TRBV11-3 to TRBJ2-7; TRBD2 is a possible D gene (5 bases). Germline V gene lookup returns CDR1 SGHNT and CDR2 YENEEA. The CDR3 runs 14 residues. Trimming removed 5 bases at V and 6 bases at J, with 17 bases between. CDR3 bases: TGTGCCAGCAGCCCACCTCTAAAAGGGAGCGAGCAGTACTTC. Its translation is CASSPPLKGSEQYF.

This clone is a singleton in its sample. V and J are TRBV29-1 and TRBJ1-2, with no clear D. V was trimmed by 1 base and J by 7 bases, leaving 7 bases between them. Per germline, CDR1 SQVTM and CDR2 ANQGSEA. The length of the CDR3 is 11 residues. CDR3 residues: CSVEGATGYTF. The CDR3 DNA sequence: TGCAGCGTTGAAGGGGCTACTGGCTACACCTTC.

The CDR3 DNA is TGCGCCAGCGCTCCGAATGTGAACACTGAAGCTTTCTTT. This codes for CASAPNVNTEAFF. V gene TRBV10-1 combines with J gene TRBJ1-1; D remains ambiguous. The V gene's germline CDR1 is WNHNN and CDR2 SYGVQD (reference sequence). This CDR3 region has 13 residues. Trimming stripped 8 bases from V and 0 bases from J, with 10 bases between.

The gene calls are TRBV19 and TRBJ1-1; possible D gene TRBD1, 5 bases. Germline CDR1 and CDR2: LNHDA and SQIVND (reference sequence). The V and J ends lost 8 bases and 1 base respectively, with 14 bases between them. This CDR3 comprises 14 residues. The CDR3 loop reads CASGTATANTEAFF. CDR3 DNA: TGTGCCAGTGGAACGGCGACAGCGAACACTGAAGCTTTCTTT.

In DNA, the CDR3 is TGTGCCAGCAGTATAGGACAGGGGGGCAGTCAGCCCCAGCATTTT. Translating gives CASSIGQGGSQPQHF. V is TRBV7-9 and J is TRBJ1-5; 10 bases are a match to TRBD1. CDR3 size: 15 residues. Per germline, CDR1 SEHNR and CDR2 FQNEAQ (reference sequence). V was clipped by 6 bases and J by 6 bases; unmatched bases: 8.

This clone was picked up a small number of times. The chain has TRBV19 and TRBJ1-5; D is unresolved. The CDR3 spans 15 residues. The germline CDR1 and CDR2 sequences are LNHDA and SQIVND (reference sequence). V was shortened by 6 bases and J by 2 bases, with 14 bases between the two germline ends. The CDR3 spells CASRAESSGNQPQHF. For the CDR3, the DNA is TGTGCCAGTAGGGCGGAGAGTTCGGGCAATCAGCCCCAGCATTTT.

This sequence joins TRBV11-2 and TRBJ2-1; TRBD1 is a possible D gene (7 bases). The CDR3 extends over 14 amino acids. The V end was cut by 8 bases, the J end by 3 bases, with 14 bases between. In germline, CDR1 is SGHAT, CDR2 FQNNGV. CDR3 DNA sequence: TGTGCCAGCGGCCAGGGGGGCAGCTACAATGAGCAGTTCTTC. This encodes CASGQGGSYNEQFF. Supplemented by reference TRBV11-2 and TRBJ2-1, the full variable domain reads EAGVAQSPRYKIIEKRQSVAFWCNPISGHATLYWYQQILGQGPKLLIQFQNNGVVDDSQLPKDRFSAERLKGVDSTLKIQPAKLEDSAVYLCASGQGGSYNEQFFGPGTRLTVL.

This chain links TRBV2 with TRBJ2-1, with 7 nucleotides matching TRBD2. The CDR3 consists of 13 residues. Germline V gives CDR1 SNHLY, CDR2 FYNNEI. Germline trimming cut 8 bases from V and 1 base from J; bases unmatched to any gene: 2. Here the CDR3 reads CASLRESYNEQFF. CDR3 sequence (DNA): TGTGCCAGCTTGCGGGAGTCCTACAATGAGCAGTTCTTC.

The genes are TRBV28 and TRBJ2-3, with D tentatively TRBD2 (6 bases). The germline V gene has CDR1 MDHEN and CDR2 SYDVKM. Trimming pared 4 bases from V and 5 bases from J, leaving 13 bases between. The length of the CDR3 is 14 residues. The DNA of the CDR3 is TGTGCCAGCAGTTCCGGGGGAGCGGTAGATACGCAGTATTTT. This codes for CASSSGGAVDTQYF.

The chain links TRBV11-1 to TRBJ1-1; 9 nucleotides align to TRBD1. This CDR3 region has 14 residues. Per germline, CDR1 SGHAT and CDR2 FQDESV (reference sequence). V trimming: 5 bases; J trimming: 11 bases; junction bases outside the gene matches: 12. The DNA for the CDR3 is TGTGCCAGCAGCCCGGGACAGGGCCCCTCAGGGGCTTTCTTT. Protein sequence: CASSPGQGPSGAFF. The full variable domain, with the rest looked up from reference TRBV11-1 and TRBJ1-1, is EAEVAQSPRYKITEKSQAVAFWCDPISGHATLYWYRQILGQGPELLVQFQDESVVDDSQLPKDRFSAERLKGVDSTLKIQPAELGDSAMYLCASSPGQGPSGAFFGQGTRLTVV.